Listed below are T cell receptor beta chains from one sample, sequenced in a study of CXCR3-negative and CXCR3-positive naive CD8 T cells. For each CDR3 protein, TCRdb gives one entry from its re-call of the 5' RACE reads, without DNA. This listing includes about 85,000 distinct CDR3 sequences. The sequencing input was naive CXCR3+ CD8+ T cells from blood. These receptors all stem from a human donor in good health. Some clones in this sample may be carry-over from other donors' samples. CDR3s include the opening cysteine and the closing phenylalanine or tryptophan.

J,V,CDR3
TRBJ1-5,TRBV10-3,CAISEGPRGGSNQPQHF
TRBJ2-1,TRBV9,CASSVVSGGYNEQFF
TRBJ1-1,TRBV30,CAWSAGNPEAFF
TRBJ2-4,TRBV4-3,CASSQGISRQETLAKNIQYF
TRBJ2-1,TRBV21-1,CASSKAWTRRGNEQFF
TRBJ2-2,TRBV12-3/TRBV12-4,CASSLLGRELFF
TRBJ2-7,TRBV7-6,CASSLGGGPTYEQYF
TRBJ2-3,TRBV7-6,CASSPEGSNTQYF
TRBJ2-1,TRBV28,CASSLAPGLDYNEQFF
TRBJ2-3,TRBV29-1,CSVERGVGDTQYF
TRBJ1-1,TRBV12-3/TRBV12-4,CASSDTGGNTEAFF
TRBJ2-7,TRBV28,CASSSISGLWYEQYF
TRBJ2-7,TRBV29-1,CSVPGPPAGEQYF
TRBJ1-2,TRBV28,CASSLNPTGEDYGYTF
TRBJ2-3,TRBV11-1,CASSFSTTQYF
TRBJ2-7,TRBV12-3/TRBV12-4,CASSLWDYEQYF
TRBJ2-6,TRBV7-8,CASSLWALSGANVLSF
TRBJ2-4,TRBV5-1,CASSLGGARTVAKNIQYF
TRBJ2-7,TRBV28,CATRVGTGVSEQYF
TRBJ2-5,TRBV15,CATGRRTQETQYF
TRBJ2-3,TRBV7-9,CASSPGGAGDSDTQYF
TRBJ1-1,TRBV7-9,CASRQSQARLRASDEAFF
TRBJ2-1,TRBV20-1,CSANPSGDYNEQFF
TRBJ2-7,TRBV29-1,CSVRDISSYEQYF
TRBJ2-1,TRBV15,CATTTGYNEQFF
TRBJ2-7,TRBV29-1,CSVVPGGYEQYF
TRBJ2-3,TRBV7-9,CASSLEAATDTQYF
TRBJ2-2,TRBV7-7,CASSHRESTGELFF
TRBJ2-1,TRBV6-2/TRBV6-3,CASSFGTSGYEQFF
TRBJ2-5,TRBV12-3/TRBV12-4,CASSTSTGVPQETQYF
TRBJ2-7,TRBV12-3/TRBV12-4,CASSPGERGLYEQYF
TRBJ1-1,TRBV29-1,CSASGGMNTEAFF
TRBJ2-5,TRBV5-1,CASSWGQETQYF
TRBJ2-7,TRBV27,CASSLSGKDPLWYEQYF
TRBJ2-2,TRBV6-5,CASSWENTGELFF
TRBJ2-7,TRBV10-1,CASRPSFYEQYF
TRBJ2-7,TRBV29-1,CSALTGANEQYF
TRBJ2-2,TRBV7-9,CASSLGQGTGELFF
TRBJ1-5,TRBV19,CASSTGAQPQHF
TRBJ1-1,TRBV20-1,CSARGQGLGTEAFF
TRBJ2-7,TRBV5-1,CASDEDRQHEQYF
TRBJ2-1,TRBV7-9,CASSPSPWGQFF
TRBJ1-2,TRBV6-5,CASGPDRSYGYTF
TRBJ2-3,TRBV12-3/TRBV12-4,CASSPQGPDTQYF
TRBJ1-2,TRBV5-1,CASSLDLGYGYTF
TRBJ2-7,TRBV28,CASSFPRDTFYEQYF
TRBJ2-2,TRBV27,CASSLYNGTGGLTGELFF
TRBJ2-7,TRBV6-5,CASSGPGTGFDYEQYF
TRBJ1-2,TRBV19,CASTTSRDNYGYTF
TRBJ2-1,TRBV12-3/TRBV12-4,CALAGGSYNEQFF
TRBJ2-7,TRBV4-1,CASSQGERGSYEQYF
TRBJ1-5,TRBV5-1,CASSLDGVREPQHF
TRBJ1-6,TRBV7-9,CASSFGVSSYNSPLHF
TRBJ2-7,TRBV18,CASSPDRGAHEQYF
TRBJ2-7,TRBV2,CAGSSNPQTYEQYF